Shown below are 9 T cell receptor beta chains from a single sample sequenced in a study of T-cell reconstitution after alpha-beta-depleted transplantation in children. Unique molecular identifiers tagged the TCRbeta library. TCRdb used MiXCR to reprocess the PCR reads, holding one entry per CDR3 protein. The table lists hundreds of thousands of distinct CDR3 sequences, 16% of them singletons, with about 1.1% in the top ten. This sample comprised PBMCs from the stem cell graft donor, obtained from the stem cell graft. These receptors were obtained from a human donor who donated a stem cell graft to a child with acute myeloid leukemia.

This clonotype was counted only a few times. The V call is TRBV20-1, the J call TRBJ2-2, with D uncertain. The V and J ends lost 3 bases and 9 bases respectively, with 8 bases between them. The CDR3 is 11 amino acids. Germline loops: CDR1 DFQATT, CDR2 SNEGSKA (reference sequence). CDR3 coding DNA: TGCAGTGCTAGTTGGGTCCGGGAGCTGTTTTTT. This translates into CSASWVRELFF.

This chain uses TRBV12-3 or TRBV12-4 with TRBJ2-7, with D possibly matching TRBD2 (6 bases). The V end lost 2 bases, the J end lost 3 bases, and 14 bases lay between the germline ends. This CDR3 region has 15 residues. The CDR3 coding sequence is TGTGCCAGCAGTTTAACTTCGGTGGGAGGCTACGAGCAGTACTTC. Residues: CASSLTSVGGYEQYF.

This clonotype was detected ten times or more. The chain has TRBV15 and TRBJ2-7; D tentatively reads TRBD1 or TRBD2 (5 bases each). Trimming shortened V by 4 bases and J by 3 bases, and 10 bases separated the two germline ends. The CDR3 runs to 13 residues. CDR1 and CDR2 (germline): LNHNV, YYDKDF (reference sequence). CDR3 in amino acids: CATSTGTVYEQYF. The CDR3 DNA is TGTGCCACCAGCACTGGGACGGTCTACGAGCAGTACTTC.

The V and J genes are TRBV5-1 and TRBJ2-7, with 9 bases aligning to TRBD1. V dropped 4 bases and J dropped 1; count of bases not matched to a gene: 6. Germline-derived CDR1 and CDR2 are SGHRS and YFSETQ. The CDR3 runs to 15 residues. CDR3 bases: TGCGCCAGCAGCCCGGACAGGGGCCCTTCCTACGAGCAGTACTTC. Translation gives CASSPDRGPSYEQYF.

This clonotype occurred many times. The chain combines TRBV6-1 with TRBJ1-2; 9 bases are a match to TRBD1. Germline V lookup: CDR1 MNHNS, CDR2 SASEGT. The CDR3 is 16 amino acids. The junction had 11 bases not matched to a gene; V was cut back by 5 bases and J by 4 bases. CDR3 nucleotide sequence: TGTGCCAGCAGTCTTTCTCCTGCGGACAGGGGCTATGGCTACACCTTC. This sequence encodes CASSLSPADRGYGYTF.

In its sample, this clonotype was seen a few times. This sequence joins TRBV20-1 and TRBJ2-3, with 10 bases that match TRBD2. CDR1 and CDR2 from the germline V gene are DFQATT and SNEGSKA (reference sequence). With 0 bases clipped from V and 6 bases from J, the junction kept 12 bases outside the gene matches. This CDR3 spans 17 amino acids. CDR3 sequence: CSARDLAPRAGGDTQYF. The CDR3 DNA sequence: TGCAGTGCTAGAGATCTGGCCCCTAGAGCGGGGGGGGATACGCAGTATTTT.

The J gene is TRBJ2-1, the V gene TRBV19, with a possible D match to TRBD1 (5 bases). This CDR3 has 15 residues. Trimming cost V 2 bases and J 4 bases, with 12 bases left between them. Germline V gene sequence: CDR1 LNHDA, CDR2 SQIVND (reference sequence). In nucleotides, the CDR3 is TGTGCCAGTAGTATACCCAGGGCTATGTACAATGAGCAGTTCTTC. Translated, it gives CASSIPRAMYNEQFF.

There are many counts of this clonotype. V usage is TRBV20-1 and J usage is TRBJ1-2, with TRBD1 as a possible D gene (5 bases). V lost 1 base and J 1 base, leaving 13 bases between the germline ends. Germline CDR1 reads DFQATT; CDR2 reads SNEGSKA (reference sequence). The CDR3 is made up of 15 amino acids. The CDR3 DNA reads TGCAGTGCTAGAGCCAGCACAGGCTATAACTATGGCTACACCTTC. Protein: CSARASTGYNYGYTF.

There are many counts of this clonotype. The V call is TRBV7-2, the J call TRBJ2-5; possibly TRBD2 for D (6 bases). V was trimmed by 5 bases and J by 4 bases, leaving 8 bases between them. The V gene's germline CDR1 is SGHTA and CDR2 FQGNSA. The CDR3 runs to 12 residues. In DNA, the CDR3 is TGTGCCAGCAGCCAGGGAGGAGAGACCCAGTACTTC. Translation gives CASSQGGETQYF.